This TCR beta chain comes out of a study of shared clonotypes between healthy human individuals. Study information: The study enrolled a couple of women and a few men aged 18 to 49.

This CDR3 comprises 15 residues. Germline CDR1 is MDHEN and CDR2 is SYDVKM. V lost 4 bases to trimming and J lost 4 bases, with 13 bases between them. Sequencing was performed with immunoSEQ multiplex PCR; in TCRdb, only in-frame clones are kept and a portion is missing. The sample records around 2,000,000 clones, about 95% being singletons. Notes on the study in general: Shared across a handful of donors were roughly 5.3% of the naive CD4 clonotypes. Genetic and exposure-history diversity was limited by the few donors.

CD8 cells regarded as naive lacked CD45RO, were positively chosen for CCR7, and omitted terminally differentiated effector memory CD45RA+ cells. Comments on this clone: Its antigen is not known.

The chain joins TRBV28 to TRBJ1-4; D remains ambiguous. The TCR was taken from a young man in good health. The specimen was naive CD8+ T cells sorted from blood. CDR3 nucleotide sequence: TGTGCCAGCAGTTCCTTACAGCGCTATAATGAAAAACTGTTTTTT. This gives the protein CASSSLQRYNEKLFF.